The sequence of this T cell receptor beta chain was determined in a study of T-cell reconstitution after alpha-beta-depleted transplantation in children. Overall study findings and caveats: About two months after transplant, alpha-beta T cells reportedly came from several hundred expanded graft clones. Fresh T-cell production supplied most of the T-cell counts and diversity seen one year after transplant. Surviving recipient cells, namely T cells and thymic progenitors, were the source of high day-60 TCRbeta diversity in some patients.

About this clonotype itself: Its antigen is currently unknown. Being one base from a much bigger clone, this may be a read error.

From germline, CDR1 is LGHDT and CDR2 YNNKEL (reference sequence). The CDR3 covers 16 residues. During its preparation, the TCRbeta library received unique molecular identifiers. In TCRdb, the PCR reads were re-called with MiXCR into one record per CDR3 protein. The repertoire holds about 160,000 distinct CDR3 sequences, with approximately 12% as singletons. This chain uses TRBV3-1 with TRBJ2-5; TRBD2 agrees at 11 bases. The origin of this receptor is a boy between 2 and 15 years old with acute myeloid leukemia, due to receive a stem cell transplant. Sequencing used PBMCs, obtained before TCRalphabeta/CD19-depleted stem cell transplant. The CDR3 loop is CASSPPGLAAVETQHF. Written as DNA, the CDR3 is TGTGCCAGCAGCCCGCCGGGACTAGCGGCGGTCGAGACCCAGCACTTC.